This T cell receptor beta chain was identified in a study of blood T cell repertoires in COVID-19. Study at large: Researchers got acute and convalescent COVID-19 samples from the United States, Italy and Spain. Nucleic acid was either cDNA or gDNA, and it came from T cells, B-cell-depleted T cells, or PBMCs.

Looked up from germline, CDR1 is LNHDA and CDR2 is SQIVND (reference sequence). The CDR3 runs to 16 residues. V lost 4 bases and J lost 4; bases outside the gene matches: 10. Methods used by the authors: Nucleated cell counts were estimated from reference gene primer amplification. Profiling relied on immunoSEQ multiplex PCR, and the TCRdb table lists in-frame clones only, not all of them. That table furnishes V, J and clone size, whereas the DNA furnished D and trimming. The table shows tens of thousands of clones, with roughly 90% occurring only once. The clonotype originates from a man in his thirties or forties with acute or convalescent COVID-19. Specimen: peripheral blood. The genes are TRBV19 and TRBJ2-3; 8 bases agree with TRBD1. The CDR3, as DNA: TGTGCCAGTAGTAAAGACAGGGGATTAACGCCAGATACGCAGTATTTT. Protein product: CASSKDRGLTPDTQYF.